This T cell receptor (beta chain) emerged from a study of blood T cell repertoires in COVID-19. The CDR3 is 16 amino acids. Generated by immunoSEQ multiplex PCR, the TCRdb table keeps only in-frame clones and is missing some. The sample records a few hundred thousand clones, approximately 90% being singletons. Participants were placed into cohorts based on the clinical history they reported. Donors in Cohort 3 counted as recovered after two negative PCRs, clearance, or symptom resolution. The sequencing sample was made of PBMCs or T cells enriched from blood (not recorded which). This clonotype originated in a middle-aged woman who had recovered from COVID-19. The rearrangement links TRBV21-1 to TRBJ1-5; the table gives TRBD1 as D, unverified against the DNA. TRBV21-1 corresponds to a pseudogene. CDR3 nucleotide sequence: TGTGCCAGCAGCAAAGCCATACAGAATAGCAATCAGCCCCAGCATTTT. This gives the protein CASSKAIQNSNQPQHF.